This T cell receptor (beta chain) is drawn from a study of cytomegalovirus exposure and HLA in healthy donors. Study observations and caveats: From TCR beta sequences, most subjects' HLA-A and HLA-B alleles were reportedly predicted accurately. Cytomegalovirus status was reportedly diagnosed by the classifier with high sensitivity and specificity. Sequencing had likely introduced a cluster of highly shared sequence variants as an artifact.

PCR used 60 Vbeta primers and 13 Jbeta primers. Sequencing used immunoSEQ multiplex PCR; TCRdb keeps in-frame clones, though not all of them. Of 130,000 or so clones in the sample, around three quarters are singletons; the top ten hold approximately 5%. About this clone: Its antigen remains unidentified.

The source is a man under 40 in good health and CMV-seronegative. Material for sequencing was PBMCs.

The CDR3 here is CASSSSGVEQFF. The DNA of the CDR3 is TGTGCCAGCAGTTCATCAGGCGTTGAGCAGTTCTTC. The rearrangement uses TRBV6-5 and TRBJ2-1, with unresolved D. The CDR3 contains 12 residues. Germline V gives CDR1 MNHEY, CDR2 SVGAGI. Trimming pared 4 bases from V and 9 bases from J, leaving 10 bases between.